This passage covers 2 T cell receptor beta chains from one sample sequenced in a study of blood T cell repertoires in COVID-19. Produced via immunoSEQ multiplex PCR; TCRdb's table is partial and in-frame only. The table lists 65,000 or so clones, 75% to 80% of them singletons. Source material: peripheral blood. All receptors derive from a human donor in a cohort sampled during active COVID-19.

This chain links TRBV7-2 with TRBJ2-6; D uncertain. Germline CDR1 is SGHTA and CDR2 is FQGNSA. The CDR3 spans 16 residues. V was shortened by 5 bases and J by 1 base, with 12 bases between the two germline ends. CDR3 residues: CASSPFDWSGANVLTF. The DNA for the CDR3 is TGTGCCAGCAGCCCTTTCGACTGGTCTGGGGCCAACGTCCTGACTTTC.

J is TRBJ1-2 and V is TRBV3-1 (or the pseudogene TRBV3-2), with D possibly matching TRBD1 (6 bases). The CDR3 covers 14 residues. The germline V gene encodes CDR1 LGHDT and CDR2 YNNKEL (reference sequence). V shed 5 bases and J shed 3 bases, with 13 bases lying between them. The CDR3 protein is CASSTRDMDYGYTF. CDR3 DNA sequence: TGTGCCAGCAGCACCCGGGACATGGACTATGGCTACACCTTC.